Listed below are T cell receptor beta chains from one sample, sequenced in a study of blood T cells in healthy people across ages. MiXCR was run by TCRdb on the 5' RACE reads, yielding one entry per CDR3 protein. The sample has some 690,000 distinct CDR3 sequences; about 20% are singletons. The sequencing sample was made of blood. These receptors originate from a man in his 70s in good health. Each CDR3 is given with its conserved first and last residue. The D gene is left open where the match is weak. Clone size is stated in some rows and not others, as once, few, many or a class when expanded.

NA,TRBJ1-2,TRBV13,NA,TGTGCCAGCAGCTTAGGTGGCGACAACTATGGCTACACCTTC,CASSLGGDNYGYTF
NA,TRBJ1-4,TRBV20-1,NA,TGCAGTGTGAGGGTGCCAACTAATGAAAAACTGTTTTTT,CSVRVPTNEKLFF
NA,TRBJ2-7,TRBV5-5,NA,TGTGCCAGCAGCTTGGGGTTCTACTACGAGCAGTACTTC,CASSLGFYYEQYF
TRBD2,TRBJ2-3,TRBV2,NA,TGTGCCAGCAGGGGGACTAGCGGGGGCACGCAGTATTTT,CASRGTSGGTQYF
TRBD1,TRBJ1-1,TRBV30,NA,TGTGCCTGGACTACAACCCGGACAGGGAAGTATGGGAACACTGAAGCTTTCTTT,CAWTTTRTGKYGNTEAFF
NA,TRBJ2-1,TRBV21-1,NA,TGTGCCAGCAGCAAATGTCCCCCCCTACGCCCCGGGGGTAAAAATGAGCAGTTCTTC,CASSKCPPLRPGGKNEQFF
NA,TRBJ2-3,TRBV5-6,NA,TGTGCCAGCATCTCGAGGGGCTTCCGGTCTGATACGCAGTATTTT,CASISRGFRSDTQYF
NA,TRBJ2-1,TRBV6-5,NA,TGTGCCAGCAGCCTATCCGGGACGCCTCTCAATGAGCAGTTCTTC,CASSLSGTPLNEQFF
NA,TRBJ1-1,TRBV24-1,NA,TGTGCCACCAGTGACAGGGGCAACACTGAAGCTTTCTTT,CATSDRGNTEAFF
TRBD2,TRBJ2-1,TRBV28,few,TGTGCCAGCAGCTCAACTAGCGGGGATCACAATGAGCAGTTCTTC,CASSSTSGDHNEQFF
NA,TRBJ1-1,TRBV12-5,NA,TGTGCTAGTGGCCGGGAGAGGGACACTGAAGCTTTCTTT,CASGRERDTEAFF
TRBD2,TRBJ2-1,TRBV6-5,NA,TGTGCCAGCAGTAACACCGGGACTACCATCCGCAATGAGCAGTTCTTC,CASSNTGTTIRNEQFF
NA,TRBJ2-2,TRBV6-5,NA,TGTGCCAGCAGTTACTCGTTAGTTCCGGGCGACACGAACACCGGGGAGCTGTTTTTT,CASSYSLVPGDTNTGELFF
NA,TRBJ2-5,TRBV20-1,few,TGCAGTGCTAGCCCTCAAGAGACCCAGTACTTC,CSASPQETQYF
TRBD1,TRBJ2-1,TRBV6-6,many,TGTGCCAGCAGCACAGGGGTCGGGGATGAGCAGTTCTTC,CASSTGVGDEQFF
NA,TRBJ2-1,TRBV20-1,NA,TGCAGTGCTAGAGATCAAGGGGTTGGTGAGCAGTTCTTC,CSARDQGVGEQFF
NA,TRBJ2-2,TRBV5-1,NA,TGCGCCAGCAGCTTGTCCGCCAGGCGGGGGCGAAAGACCGGGGAGCTGTTTTTT,CASSLSARRGRKTGELFF
NA,TRBJ2-2,TRBV7-2,few,TGTGCCAGCAGCCCCCATGGTCCGAACACCGGGGAGCTGTTTTTT,CASSPHGPNTGELFF
NA,TRBJ1-1,TRBV29-1,few,TGCAGCGCCCTCGTAGCGGTGAACACTGAAGCTTTCTTT,CSALVAVNTEAFF
NA,TRBJ1-2,TRBV14,many,TGTGCCAGCAGCCAAGTTACGGGGGCCCGATATGGCTACACCTTC,CASSQVTGARYGYTF
NA,TRBJ1-3,TRBV6-6,NA,TGTGCCAGCAGTACGCGACAGGCCTCTGGAAACACCATATATTTT,CASSTRQASGNTIYF
TRBD1,TRBJ2-5,TRBV20-1,few,TGCAGTGTCGTTACGCCCGGGACAGCAAAAGAGACCCAGTACTTC,CSVVTPGTAKETQYF
TRBD1,TRBJ2-5,TRBV28,NA,TGTGCCAGCAGGCCCCCCCTGGGACAGTCCGGGACCCAGTACTTC,CASRPPLGQSGTQYF
NA,TRBJ2-4,TRBV28,many,TGTGCCAGCAGTTTACAGGGGGCCAAAAACATTCAGTACTTC,CASSLQGAKNIQYF
TRBD2,TRBJ2-2,TRBV7-2,NA,TGTGCCAGCAGCTTAGTGGGCGGGGGGGACACCGGGGAGCTGTTTTTT,CASSLVGGGDTGELFF
NA,TRBJ2-1,TRBV3-1,NA,TGTGCCAGCAGCCGATCCGGGGCTGATGAGCAGTTCTTC,CASSRSGADEQFF
TRBD2,TRBJ2-1,TRBV12-3/TRBV12-4,NA,TGTGCCAGCAGTCGCTATGGGACTAGCGAAAACAATGAGCAGTTCTTC,CASSRYGTSENNEQFF
NA,TRBJ2-3,TRBV18,NA,TGTGCCAGCTCACCCCCCCACTTGGATACGCAGTATTTT,CASSPPHLDTQYF
TRBD1,TRBJ1-5,TRBV12-3/TRBV12-4,few,TGTGCCAGCAGTTGGTTAGGGGGCGGCAATCAGCCCCAGCATTTT,CASSWLGGGNQPQHF